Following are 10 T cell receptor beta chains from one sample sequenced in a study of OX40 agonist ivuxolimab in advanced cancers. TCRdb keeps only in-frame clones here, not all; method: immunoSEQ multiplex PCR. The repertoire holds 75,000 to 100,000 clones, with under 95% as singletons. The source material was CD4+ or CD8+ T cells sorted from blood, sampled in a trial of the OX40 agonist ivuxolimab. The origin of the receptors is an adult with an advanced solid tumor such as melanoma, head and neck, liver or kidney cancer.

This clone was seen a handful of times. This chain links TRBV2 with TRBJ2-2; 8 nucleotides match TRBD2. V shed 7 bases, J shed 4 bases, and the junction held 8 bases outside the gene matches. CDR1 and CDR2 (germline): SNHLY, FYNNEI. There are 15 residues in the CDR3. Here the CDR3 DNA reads TGTGCCAGCACCCAGCGGGAGTGGGGCACCGGGGAGCTGTTTTTT. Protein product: CASTQREWGTGELFF.

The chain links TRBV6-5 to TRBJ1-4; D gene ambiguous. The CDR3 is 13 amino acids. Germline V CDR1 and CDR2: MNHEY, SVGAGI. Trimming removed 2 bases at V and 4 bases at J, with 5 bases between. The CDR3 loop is CASSYNRNEKLFF. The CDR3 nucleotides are TGTGCCAGCAGTTACAATCGTAATGAAAAACTGTTTTTT.

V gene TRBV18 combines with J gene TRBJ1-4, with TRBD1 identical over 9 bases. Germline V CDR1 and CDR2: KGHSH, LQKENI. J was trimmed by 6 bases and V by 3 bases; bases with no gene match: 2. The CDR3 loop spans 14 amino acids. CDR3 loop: CASSPWTGDEKLFF. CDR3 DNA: TGTGCCAGCTCACCGTGGACAGGGGATGAAAAACTGTTTTTT.

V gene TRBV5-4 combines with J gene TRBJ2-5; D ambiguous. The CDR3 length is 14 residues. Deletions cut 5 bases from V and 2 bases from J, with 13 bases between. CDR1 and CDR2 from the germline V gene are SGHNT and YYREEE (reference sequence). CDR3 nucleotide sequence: TGTGCCAGCAGTCCTACTGGGATTCAAGAGACCCAGTACTTC. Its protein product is CASSPTGIQETQYF.

This CDR3 is CASSLGENTEAFF. The DNA of the CDR3 is TGTGCCAGCAGCTTAGGGGAGAACACTGAAGCTTTCTTT. The V call is TRBV7-9, the J call TRBJ1-1, with D unresolved. Germline V gene data show CDR1 as SEHNR and CDR2 as FQNEAQ (reference sequence). CDR3 length: 13 residues. Trimming stripped 1 base from V and 1 base from J, with 4 bases between.

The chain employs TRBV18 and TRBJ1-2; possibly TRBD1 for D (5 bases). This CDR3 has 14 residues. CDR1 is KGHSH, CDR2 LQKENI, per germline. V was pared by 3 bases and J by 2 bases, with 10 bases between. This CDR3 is CASSPAGPNYGYTF. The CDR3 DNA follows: TGTGCCAGCTCACCCGCAGGGCCGAACTATGGCTACACCTTC.

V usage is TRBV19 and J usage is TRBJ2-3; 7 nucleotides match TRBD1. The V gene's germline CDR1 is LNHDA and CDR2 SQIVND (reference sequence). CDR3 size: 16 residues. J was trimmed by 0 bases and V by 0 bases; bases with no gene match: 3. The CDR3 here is CASSIETTGSTDTQYF. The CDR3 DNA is TGTGCCAGTAGTATAGAAACGACAGGGAGCACAGATACGCAGTATTTT.

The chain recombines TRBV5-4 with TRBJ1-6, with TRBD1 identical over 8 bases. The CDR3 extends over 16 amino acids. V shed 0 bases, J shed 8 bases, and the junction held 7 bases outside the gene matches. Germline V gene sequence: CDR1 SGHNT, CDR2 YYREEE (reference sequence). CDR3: CASSLALGRGHSPLHF. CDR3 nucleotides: TGTGCCAGCAGCTTGGCCCTGGGCAGGGGGCATTCACCCCTCCACTTT.

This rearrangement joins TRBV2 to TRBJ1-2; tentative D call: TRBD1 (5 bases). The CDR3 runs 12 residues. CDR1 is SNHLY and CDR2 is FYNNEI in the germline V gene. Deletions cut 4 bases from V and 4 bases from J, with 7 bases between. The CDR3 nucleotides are TGTGCCAGCAGTGGGGGCCGCTATGGCTACACCTTC. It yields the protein CASSGGRYGYTF.

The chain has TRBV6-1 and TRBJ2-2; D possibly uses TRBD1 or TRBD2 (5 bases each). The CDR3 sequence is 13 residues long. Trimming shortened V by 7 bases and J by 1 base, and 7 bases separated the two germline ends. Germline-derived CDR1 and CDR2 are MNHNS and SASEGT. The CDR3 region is CASNGGNTGELFF. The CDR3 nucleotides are TGTGCCAGCAATGGGGGGAACACCGGGGAGCTGTTTTTT.